The 12 T cell receptor beta chains reported below all come from one sample, sequenced in a study of cytomegalovirus exposure and HLA in healthy donors. The PCR employed 60 Vbeta primers together with 13 Jbeta primers. Assay: immunoSEQ multiplex PCR; the TCRdb copy retains only in-frame clones and omits some. The profile shows roughly 180,000 clones, about 80% of them singletons. The sequenced material came from PBMCs. These receptors all come from a woman younger than 30 in good health and CMV-seropositive.

J is TRBJ2-3 and V is TRBV6-5; 7 bases match TRBD1. Germline values: CDR1 MNHEY, CDR2 SVGAGI. The CDR3 totals 14 residues. Trimming removed 6 bases from V and 2 bases from J; junction bases left unmatched: 5. CDR3 sequence reads: CASSLGQFTDTQYF. The DNA of the CDR3 is TGTGCCAGCAGCTTGGGACAGTTCACAGATACGCAGTATTTT.

The rearrangement joins TRBV19 to TRBJ2-6; TRBD1 aligns across 10 bases. From germline, CDR1 is LNHDA and CDR2 SQIVND (reference sequence). The CDR3 totals 19 residues. V gave up 3 bases and J gave up 2 bases; unmatched junction bases: 10. This CDR3 reads CASSIASGTGEAGANVLTF. DNA for the CDR3: TGTGCCAGTAGTATTGCGTCCGGGACAGGGGAGGCTGGGGCCAACGTCCTGACTTTC.

The gene calls are TRBV4-1 and TRBJ1-5; D remains ambiguous. V lost 4 bases and J lost 2, with 9 bases in between. CDR3 size: 14 residues. Looked up from germline, CDR1 is MGHRA and CDR2 is YSYEKL. CDR3 DNA sequence: TGCGCCAGCAGCCCTCGTAGAGGCAATCAGCCCCAGCATTTT. Its protein product is CASSPRRGNQPQHF.

V and J are TRBV11-2 and TRBJ1-6; D remains unclear. V lost 1 base and J lost 0, with 4 bases in between. CDR3 length: 15 amino acids. Germline V gene data show CDR1 as SGHAT and CDR2 as FQNNGV. The CDR3 bases are TGTGCCAGCAGCTTAGCGAGCTCCTATAATTCACCCCTCCACTTT. It is translated as CASSLASSYNSPLHF.

This clone was seen more than once but under ten times. The chain couples TRBV29-1 to TRBJ1-1, with D maybe TRBD1 (5 bases). Germline V gene data show CDR1 as SQVTM and CDR2 as ANQGSEA. Between the trimmed V and J ends, which lost 6 bases and 2 bases, there was a span of 10 bases. The CDR3 has 12 residues. CDR3 region: CSVTRGNTEAFF. The DNA of the CDR3 is TGCAGCGTGACAAGGGGCAACACTGAAGCTTTCTTT.

The rearrangement links TRBV11-3 to TRBJ2-2; weak D call: TRBD2 (5 bases). V gave up 3 bases and J gave up 6 bases, with 5 bases separating them. The CDR3 is made up of 12 amino acids. Germline loops: CDR1 SGHNT, CDR2 YENEEA. CDR3 DNA sequence: TGTGCCAGCAGCTTGGGAGCCGGGGAGCTGTTTTTT. As protein: CASSLGAGELFF.

This chain links TRBV30 with TRBJ1-2, with 7 bases fitting TRBD1. The V segment lost 5 bases and the J segment 4 bases; nucleotides outside the gene matches: 7. CDR3 length: 13 residues. Germline V lookup: CDR1 GTSNPN, CDR2 SVGIG (reference sequence). For the CDR3, the DNA is TGTGCCTGGGGCGGACAGGTGCTCTATGGCTACACCTTC. Residues: CAWGGQVLYGYTF.

The V call is TRBV5-1, the J call TRBJ2-1, with a weak D call TRBD2 (6 bases). V was clipped by 3 bases and J by 4 bases, with 26 bases between them. This CDR3 is built from 19 residues. Germline V CDR1 and CDR2: SGHRS, YFSETQ. The CDR3 DNA sequence: TGCGCCAGCAGCTCGCGGACGACCGGGACTGGAAGCATGTACAATGAGCAGTTCTTC. Protein product: CASSSRTTGTGSMYNEQFF.

This clone was detected once. The J gene is TRBJ2-3, the V gene TRBV9; 9 nucleotides match TRBD2. V gave up 1 base and J gave up 3 bases; unmatched junction bases: 6. Germline V gives CDR1 SGDLS, CDR2 YYNGEE. The CDR3 consists of 16 residues. CDR3 residues: CASSVRSGGPTDTQYF. For the CDR3, the DNA is TGTGCCAGCAGCGTAAGAAGCGGGGGGCCGACAGATACGCAGTATTTT.

V gene TRBV5-6 combines with J gene TRBJ1-2, with TRBD1 matching over 12 bases. There are 15 residues in the CDR3. Germline CDR1 SGHDT, CDR2 YYEEEE. The junction had 1 base not matched to a gene; V was cut back by 2 bases and J by 2 bases. CDR3 DNA: TGTGCCAGCAGCTTCGGGACAGGGGGCAACTATGGCTACACCTTC. This gives the protein CASSFGTGGNYGYTF.

V is TRBV19 and J is TRBJ2-2; perhaps TRBD1 as D (6 bases). The V gene's germline CDR1 is LNHDA and CDR2 SQIVND (reference sequence). V lost 3 bases and J 1 base, leaving 12 bases between the germline ends. The CDR3 totals 16 residues. The CDR3 sequence: CASSMDSPWNTGELFF. CDR3 bases: TGTGCCAGTAGTATGGACAGCCCATGGAACACCGGGGAGCTGTTTTTT. Drawing the rest from reference TRBV19 and TRBJ2-2, the complete variable domain is DGGITQSPKYLFRKEGQNVTLSCEQNLNHDAMYWYRQDPGQGLRLIYYSQIVNDFQKGDIAEGYSVSREKKESFPLTVTSAQKNPTAFYLCASSMDSPWNTGELFFGEGSRLTVL.

This clone was detected once. V gene TRBV15 combines with J gene TRBJ1-5; 8 bases fit TRBD1. The CDR3 totals 16 residues. Germline V gives CDR1 LNHNV, CDR2 YYDKDF (reference sequence). V was clipped by 5 bases and J by 1 base; unmatched bases: 7. CDR3 sequence: CATSGSTGVSNQPQHF. The CDR3 DNA reads as TGTGCCACCAGCGGATCGACAGGGGTGAGCAATCAGCCCCAGCATTTT.